This paragraph reports one TCR beta chain. Its antigen is not yet known. There are no base qualities to consult, and no much larger clone falls within one base. This sample stems from a study of blood T cells in healthy people across ages (dated by TCRdb to 2013 to 2016). Background on the whole study: Template switching captured roughly one uniquely barcoded TCR beta cDNA molecule per two T cells in model experiments. To track age-related changes in TCR beta repertoire diversity, the study relied on deep sequencing normalized with unique cDNA molecular identifiers. Four age groups were formed from the donors: young (average roughly 15 years), middle-aged (approximately 42), aged (around 62) and long-lived (82). To avoid experimental bias, donors of different ages were distributed randomly across sequencing lanes. Two additional independent replicas of 1 million unique cDNA reads from the same blood draw were analyzed for two donors (one aged 18 to 29 and one aged 80 or older).

Study-wide conclusions, independent of this receptor: Estimates of total diversity from one million sequenced T cells were regarded as lower bounds and underestimates. Observed TCR beta diversity correlated strongly with the percentage of naive T cells measured by flow cytometry. Donor CMV infection status was unknown, potentially confounding age-related changes in expanded clonotypes. Compared with the aged group, the long-lived group had more naive CD4+ T cells, fewer expanded clones and increased TCR diversity, suggesting age selection. Conclusive comparison of naive and antigen-experienced compartments was prevented by the profiling of bulk unsorted PBMCs. Observed TCR beta diversity per million T cells fell roughly linearly with age, and a significant reduction was already apparent by age roughly 40.

The donors were under 40 Caucasian individuals from Russia, aged roughly 6 to 100 years, who were systemically healthy. Around 9.7 milliliters of peripheral blood were collected from each donor into EDTA-treated Vacutainer tubes. Ficoll-Paque density-gradient centrifugation was used to isolate PBMCs, with at least 6.5 million obtained per sample. Trizol reagent was used to extract total RNA from the PBMCs, yielding at least 6 micrograms per sample. For every donor, flow cytometry on a PBMC aliquot measured the percentage of naive CD45RAhigh/CD27high T cells. The library was made by 5' RACE. TCRdb records Illumina HiSeq 2500 as the sequencer. A second roughly 6 to 12 cycle PCR used a sample-barcoded 5' primer and a J-beta primer mix. A unique molecular identifier was introduced onto each TCR beta cDNA molecule by a template-switch 5' adaptor carrying 12 random nucleotides. At least 3 million CDR3-containing paired-end reads were obtained from each sample. The Mint cDNA synthesis kit, primed by a TRBC-specific oligonucleotide, was used to synthesize first-strand cDNA from all RNA. Following uracil-DNA glycosylase treatment, all cDNA underwent a first 18-cycle PCR with the universal primers M1SS and BC2_uni_R. In the original analysis: For normalization, 1 million high-quality reads were randomly selected from each sample, with every read carrying a distinct molecular identifier. Instead of being binned into consensus sequences, reads that shared molecular identifiers were thrown out. CDR3 identification, clonotype clustering and error correction used MiTCR with a Q25 quality threshold and the strictest error-elimination algorithm. A nonparametric unseen species model using Euler transformation provided a lower-bound estimate of total TCR beta diversity. TCRdb ran its own pipeline on the public reads, namely fastp trimming at Q25 and MiXCR clone calling, and kept in-frame beta chains. Each CDR3 protein appears once, grouped with its most common genes and DNA. The V and J calls shown here were made by TCRdb, not taken from the authors' results. The sample table holds roughly 1.4 million distinct CDR3 sequences, of which approximately 59% were seen once. Over 5% of the sample is in the top ten clones.

Reading the germline V gene (reference sequence) gives CDR1 SEHNR and CDR2 FQNEAQ. Trimming takes 5 bases from V and 3 bases from J, and the germline ends sit 11 bases apart. Measured from the cysteine to the phenylalanine, the CDR3 is 13 residues long. Just the 39-base CDR3 DNA is kept, in frame starting at base 1. The chain uses TRBV7-9 and TRBJ2-7; the D gene is possibly TRBD1, with 6 bases matching. The clonotype comes from a man aged 18 to 29 in good health. Sample: blood. The DNA reads as follows: TGTGCCAGCAGCACCAGGGGATACTACGAGCAGTACTTC. Its coded protein is CASSTRGYYEQYF.